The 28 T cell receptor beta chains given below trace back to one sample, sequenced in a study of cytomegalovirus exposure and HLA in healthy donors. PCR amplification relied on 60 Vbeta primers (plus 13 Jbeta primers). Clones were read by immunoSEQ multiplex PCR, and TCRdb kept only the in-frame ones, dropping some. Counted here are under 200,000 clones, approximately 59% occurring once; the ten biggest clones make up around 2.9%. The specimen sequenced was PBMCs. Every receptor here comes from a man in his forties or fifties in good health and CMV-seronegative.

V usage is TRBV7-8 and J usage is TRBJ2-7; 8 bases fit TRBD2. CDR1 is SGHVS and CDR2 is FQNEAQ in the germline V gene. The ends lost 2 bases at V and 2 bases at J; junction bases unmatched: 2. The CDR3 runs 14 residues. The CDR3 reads CASSLLAGAYEQYF. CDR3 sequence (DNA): TGTGCCAGCAGCTTACTAGCGGGTGCCTACGAGCAGTACTTC. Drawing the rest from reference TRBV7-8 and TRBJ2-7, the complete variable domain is GAGVSQSPRYKVAKRGQDVALRCDPISGHVSLFWYQQALGQGPEFLTYFQNEAQLDKSGLPSDRFFAERPEGSVSTLKIQRTQQEDSAVYLCASSLLAGAYEQYFGPGTRLTVT.

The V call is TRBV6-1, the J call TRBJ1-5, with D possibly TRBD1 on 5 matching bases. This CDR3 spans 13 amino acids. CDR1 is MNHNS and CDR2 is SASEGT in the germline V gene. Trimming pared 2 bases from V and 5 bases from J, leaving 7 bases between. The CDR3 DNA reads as TGTGCCAGCAGTGAACAGGGTTATCAGCCCCAGCATTTT. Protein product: CASSEQGYQPQHF.

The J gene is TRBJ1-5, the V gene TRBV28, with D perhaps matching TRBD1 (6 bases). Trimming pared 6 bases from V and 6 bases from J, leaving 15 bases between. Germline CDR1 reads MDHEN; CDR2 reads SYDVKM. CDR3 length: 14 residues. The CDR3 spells CASRQGSGGQPQHF. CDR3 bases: TGTGCCAGCAGGCAGGGGTCGGGGGGTCAGCCCCAGCATTTT.

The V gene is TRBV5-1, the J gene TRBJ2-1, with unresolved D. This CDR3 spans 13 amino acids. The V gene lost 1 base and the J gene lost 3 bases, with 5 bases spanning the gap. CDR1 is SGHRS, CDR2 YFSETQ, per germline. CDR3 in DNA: TGCGCCAGCAGCTTGTCCAGCTACAATGAGCAGTTCTTC. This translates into CASSLSSYNEQFF.

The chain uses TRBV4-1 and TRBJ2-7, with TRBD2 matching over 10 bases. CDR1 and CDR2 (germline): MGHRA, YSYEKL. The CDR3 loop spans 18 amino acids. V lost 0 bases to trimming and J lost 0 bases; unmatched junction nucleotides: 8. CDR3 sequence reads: CASSQERLAGVRSYEQYF. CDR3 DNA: TGCGCCAGCAGCCAAGAGAGGCTAGCGGGGGTCCGCTCCTACGAGCAGTACTTC.

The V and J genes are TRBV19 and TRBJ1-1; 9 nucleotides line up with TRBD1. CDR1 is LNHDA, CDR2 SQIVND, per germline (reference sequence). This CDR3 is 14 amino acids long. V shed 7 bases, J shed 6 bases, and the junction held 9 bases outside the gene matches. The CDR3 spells CASTDRGRIAEAFF. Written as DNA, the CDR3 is TGTGCCAGTACCGACAGGGGGAGAATCGCTGAAGCTTTCTTT.

CDR3 region: CASSVRLAGGETQYF. CDR3 nucleotides: TGTGCCAGCAGCGTAAGACTAGCGGGAGGTGAGACCCAGTACTTC. The J gene is TRBJ2-5, the V gene TRBV7-2, with 13 bases identical to TRBD2. This CDR3 is built from 15 residues. Losses at the gene ends were 5 bases for V and 5 bases for J; bases not matched to a gene: 5. Per germline, CDR1 SGHTA and CDR2 FQGNSA.

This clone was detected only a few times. The DNA for the CDR3 is TGCGCCAGCAGCCTTGGAGCGGGAGGCGGACAAGAGACCCAGTACTTC. Protein sequence: CASSLGAGGGQETQYF. The chain recombines TRBV4-1 with TRBJ2-5; 9 bases are shared with TRBD2. The V and J ends lost 4 bases and 2 bases, in that order; junction bases with no gene match: 8. CDR1 is MGHRA, CDR2 YSYEKL, per germline. The CDR3 is made up of 16 amino acids.

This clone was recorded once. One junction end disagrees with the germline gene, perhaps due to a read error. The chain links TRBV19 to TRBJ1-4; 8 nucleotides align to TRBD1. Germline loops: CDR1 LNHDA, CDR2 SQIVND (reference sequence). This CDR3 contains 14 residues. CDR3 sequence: CASSIIAGTGSTLF. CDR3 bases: TGTGCCAGTAGTATAATAGCCGGGACAGGCTCTACGCTTTTT.

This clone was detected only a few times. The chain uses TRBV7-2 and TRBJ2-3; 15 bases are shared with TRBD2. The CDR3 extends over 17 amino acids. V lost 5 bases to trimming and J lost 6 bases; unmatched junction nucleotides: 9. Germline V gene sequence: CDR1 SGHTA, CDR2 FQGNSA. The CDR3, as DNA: TGTGCCAGCAGCCCCCGGACTAGCGGGAGGGGGGGGGATACGCAGTATTTT. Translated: CASSPRTSGRGGDTQYF.

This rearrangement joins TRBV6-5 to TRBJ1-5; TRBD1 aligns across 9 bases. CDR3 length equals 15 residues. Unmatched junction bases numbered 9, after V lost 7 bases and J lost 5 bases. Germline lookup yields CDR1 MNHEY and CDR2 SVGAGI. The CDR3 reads CASIQSGTGYQPQHF. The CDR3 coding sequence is TGTGCCAGCATCCAATCTGGGACAGGGTATCAGCCCCAGCATTTT.

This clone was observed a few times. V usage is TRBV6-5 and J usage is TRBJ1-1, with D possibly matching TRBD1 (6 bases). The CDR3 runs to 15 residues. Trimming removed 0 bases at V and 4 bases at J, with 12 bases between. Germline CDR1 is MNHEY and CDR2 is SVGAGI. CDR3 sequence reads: CASSYSQGLSTEAFF. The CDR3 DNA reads TGTGCCAGCAGTTACTCGCAGGGGTTGAGCACTGAAGCTTTCTTT.

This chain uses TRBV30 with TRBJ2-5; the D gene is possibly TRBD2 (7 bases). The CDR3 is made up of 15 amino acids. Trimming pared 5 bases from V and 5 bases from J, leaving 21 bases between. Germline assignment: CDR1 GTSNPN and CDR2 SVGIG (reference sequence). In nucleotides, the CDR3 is TGTGCCTGGCTCCCTATAGGGGGGGCGCGGGAGACCCAGTACTTC. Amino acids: CAWLPIGGARETQYF.

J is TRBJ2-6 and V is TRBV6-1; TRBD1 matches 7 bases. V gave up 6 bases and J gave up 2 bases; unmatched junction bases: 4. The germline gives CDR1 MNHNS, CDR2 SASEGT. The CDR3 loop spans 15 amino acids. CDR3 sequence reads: CASRTGFAGANVLTF. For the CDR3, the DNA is TGTGCCAGCAGGACAGGGTTTGCTGGGGCCAACGTCCTGACTTTC.

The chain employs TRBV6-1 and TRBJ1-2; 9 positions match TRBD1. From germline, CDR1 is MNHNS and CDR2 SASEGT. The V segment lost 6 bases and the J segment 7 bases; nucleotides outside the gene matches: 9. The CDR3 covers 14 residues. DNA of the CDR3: TGTGCCAGCAGGATAACAGGGGGCGCGGGTGGCTACACCTTC. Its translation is CASRITGGAGGYTF.

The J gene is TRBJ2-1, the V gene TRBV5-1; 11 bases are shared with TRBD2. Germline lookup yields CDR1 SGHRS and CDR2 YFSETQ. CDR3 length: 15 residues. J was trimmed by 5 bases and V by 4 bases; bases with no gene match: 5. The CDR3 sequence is CASSPGTSGNNEQFF. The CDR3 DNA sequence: TGCGCCAGCAGCCCCGGGACTAGCGGCAACAATGAGCAGTTCTTC. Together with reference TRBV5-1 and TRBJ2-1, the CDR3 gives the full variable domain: KAGVTQTPRYLIKTRGQQVTLSCSPISGHRSVSWYQQTPGQGLQFLFEYFSETQRNKGNFPGRFSGRQFSNSRSEMNVSTLELGDSALYLCASSPGTSGNNEQFFGPGTRLTVL.

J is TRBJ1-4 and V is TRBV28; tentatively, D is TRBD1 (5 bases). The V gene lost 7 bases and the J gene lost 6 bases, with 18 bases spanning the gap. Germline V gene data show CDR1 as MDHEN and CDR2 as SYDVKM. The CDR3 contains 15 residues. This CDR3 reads CASTLLGKGDEKLFF. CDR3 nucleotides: TGTGCCAGCACCCTCCTGGGTAAAGGGGATGAAAAACTGTTTTTT.

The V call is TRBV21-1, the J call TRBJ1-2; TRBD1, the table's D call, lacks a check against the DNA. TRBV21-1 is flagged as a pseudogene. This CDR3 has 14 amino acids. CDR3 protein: CASKGDRGHEAYTF. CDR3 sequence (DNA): TGTGCCAGCAAAGGGGACAGGGGGCATGAGGCGTACACCTTC.

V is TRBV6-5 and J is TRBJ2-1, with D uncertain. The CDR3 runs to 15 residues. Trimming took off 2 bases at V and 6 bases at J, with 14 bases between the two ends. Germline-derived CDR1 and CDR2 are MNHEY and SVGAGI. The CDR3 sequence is CASSYPTPSANEQFF. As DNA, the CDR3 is TGTGCCAGCAGTTACCCGACACCATCGGCCAATGAGCAGTTCTTC.

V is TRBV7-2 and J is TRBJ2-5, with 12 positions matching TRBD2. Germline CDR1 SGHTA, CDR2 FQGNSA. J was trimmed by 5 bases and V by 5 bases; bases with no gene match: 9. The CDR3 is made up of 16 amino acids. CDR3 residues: CASSQRLAGVLETQYF. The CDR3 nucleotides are TGTGCCAGCAGCCAACGACTAGCGGGAGTTCTGGAGACCCAGTACTTC.

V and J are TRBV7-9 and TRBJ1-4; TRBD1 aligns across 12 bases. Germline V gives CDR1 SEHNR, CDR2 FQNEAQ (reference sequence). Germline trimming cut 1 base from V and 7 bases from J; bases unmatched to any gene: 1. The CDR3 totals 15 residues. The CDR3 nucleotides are TGTGCCAGCAGCTTAGGGGACAGGGGGCCTGAAAAACTGTTTTTT. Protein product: CASSLGDRGPEKLFF.

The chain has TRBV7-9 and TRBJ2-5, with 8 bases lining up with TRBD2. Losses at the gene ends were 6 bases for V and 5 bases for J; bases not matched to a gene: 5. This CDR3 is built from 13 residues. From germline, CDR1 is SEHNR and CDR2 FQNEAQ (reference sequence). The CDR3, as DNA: TGTGCCAGCAGGACTAGCGTCCAGGAGACCCAGTACTTC. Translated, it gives CASRTSVQETQYF.

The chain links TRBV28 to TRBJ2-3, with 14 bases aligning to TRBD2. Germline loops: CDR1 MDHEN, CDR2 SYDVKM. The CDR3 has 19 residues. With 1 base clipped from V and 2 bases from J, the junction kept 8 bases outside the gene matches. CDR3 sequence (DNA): TGTGCCAGCAGTTTATTAGGGGGACTAGCGGGGGCCATCACAGATACGCAGTATTTT. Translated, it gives CASSLLGGLAGAITDTQYF. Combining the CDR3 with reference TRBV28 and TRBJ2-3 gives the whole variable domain DVKVTQSSRYLVKRTGEKVFLECVQDMDHENMFWYRQDPGLGLRLIYFSYDVKMKEKGDIPEGYSVSREKKERFSLILESASTNQTSMYLCASSLLGGLAGAITDTQYFGPGTRLTVL.

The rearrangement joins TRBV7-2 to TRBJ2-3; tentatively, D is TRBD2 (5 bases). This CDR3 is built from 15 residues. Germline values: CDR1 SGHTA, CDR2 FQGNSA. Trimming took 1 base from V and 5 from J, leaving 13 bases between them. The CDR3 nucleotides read TGTGCCAGCAGCTTAGATGAGGGTGCCGTAGATACGCAGTATTTT. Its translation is CASSLDEGAVDTQYF.

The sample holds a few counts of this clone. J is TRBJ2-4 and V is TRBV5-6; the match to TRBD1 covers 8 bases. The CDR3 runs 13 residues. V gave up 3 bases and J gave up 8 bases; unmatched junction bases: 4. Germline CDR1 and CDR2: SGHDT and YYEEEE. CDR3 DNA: TGTGCCAGCAGCTCGGACAGGGATGACATTCAGTACTTC. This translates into CASSSDRDDIQYF. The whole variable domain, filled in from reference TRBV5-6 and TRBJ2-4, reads DAGVTQSPTHLIKTRGQQVTLRCSPKSGHDTVSWYQQALGQGPQFIFQYYEEEERQRGNFPDRFSGHQFPNYSSELNVNALLLGDSALYLCASSSDRDDIQYFGAGTRLSVL.

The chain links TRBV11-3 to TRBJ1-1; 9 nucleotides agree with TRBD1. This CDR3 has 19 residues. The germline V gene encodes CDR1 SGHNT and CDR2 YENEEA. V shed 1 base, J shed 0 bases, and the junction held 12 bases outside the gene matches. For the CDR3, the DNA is TGTGCCAGCAGCTTAGGTGGGACAGGGTATAGGCCTATGAACACTGAAGCTTTCTTT. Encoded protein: CASSLGGTGYRPMNTEAFF.

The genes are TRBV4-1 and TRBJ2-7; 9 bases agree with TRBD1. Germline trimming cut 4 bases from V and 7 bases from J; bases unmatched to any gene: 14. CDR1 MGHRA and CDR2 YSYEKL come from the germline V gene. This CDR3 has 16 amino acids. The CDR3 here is CASSPATGGGGWEQYF. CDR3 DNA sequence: TGCGCCAGCAGCCCCGCTACAGGGGGCGGGGGATGGGAGCAGTACTTC.

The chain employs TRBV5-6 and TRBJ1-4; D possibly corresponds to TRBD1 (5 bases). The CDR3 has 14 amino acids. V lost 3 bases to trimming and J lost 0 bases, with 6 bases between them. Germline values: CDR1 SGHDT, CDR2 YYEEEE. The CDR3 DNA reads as TGTGCCAGCAGCTGGACAACAACTAATGAAAAACTGTTTTTT. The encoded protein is CASSWTTTNEKLFF.